Detailed here is one TCR beta chain. The antigen remains unidentified. These data belong to a study of shared clonotypes between healthy human individuals. General study points: The low donor count limited represented genetic and exposure-history diversity. Naive subsets generally had larger estimated richness than memory subsets.

The CDR3 sequence is 16 residues long. The germline V gene encodes CDR1 SEHNR and CDR2 FQNEAQ (reference sequence). The junction had 10 bases not matched to a gene; V was cut back by 5 bases and J by 4 bases. Several immunoSEQ plates held equal portions of the genomic DNA taken from each subset. Authors' data handling: Without quality scores, immunoSEQ junctional reads could not be filtered like full-length reads. Using immunoSEQ multiplex PCR, the repertoire was profiled, and TCRdb retains in-frame clones only, with some absent. V and J calls and clone size are as listed in that table; D and trimming were resolved from the DNA. The top ten hold about 1.5% of the sample, which has about 960,000 clones, more than 75% seen once.

The genes are TRBV7-9 and TRBJ1-3; 8 positions match TRBD1. Material for sequencing was memory CD4+ T cells sorted from blood. The subset was: CD45RA-negative fraction. The clonotype originates from a man aged 18-30 years in good health. The CDR3 is CASSLSGQAAGNTIYF. CDR3 nucleotides: TGTGCCAGCAGCCTATCGGGACAGGCTGCCGGAAACACCATATATTTT. The variable domain in full, with the rest retrieved from reference TRBV7-9 and TRBJ1-3, is DTGVSQNPRHKITKRGQNVTFRCDPISEHNRLYWYRQTLGQGPEFLTYFQNEAQLEKSRLLSDRFSAERPKGSFSTLEIQRTEQGDSAMYLCASSLSGQAAGNTIYFGEGSWLTVV.